This T cell receptor (beta chain) stems from a study of naive and memory T cell subsets. This clonotype was recorded many times. This CDR3 region has 16 residues. V gave up 5 bases and J gave up 4 bases; unmatched junction bases: 14. Germline-derived CDR1 and CDR2 are SQVTM and ANQGSEA. Separate alpha and beta amplification began at the second PCR step. CMV status came from CD4+ IFNgamma after overnight CMV lysate stimulation. An equimolar mix of two oligonucleotides served as the beta constant-region primer for TRBC1 and TRBC2. Nested alpha and beta constant-region primers with the SP2 primer drove four PCR rounds on ligated cDNA. TCRdb passed the UMI-ligation and nested PCR reads through MiXCR, listing each CDR3 protein once. The table records 80,000 or so distinct CDR3 sequences, roughly 9.3% of them present only once.

V usage is TRBV29-1 and J usage is TRBJ2-3; TRBD1 matches 8 bases. The sequenced sample was naive CD8+ T cells from blood. The TCR originated in a human donor in good health. The CDR3: CSVLGQDQLHADTQYF. The CDR3 DNA reads TGCAGCGTTCTGGGACAGGACCAGCTTCACGCAGATACGCAGTATTTT.